This T cell receptor beta chain was sequenced in a study of cytomegalovirus exposure and HLA in healthy donors. Overall study: Earlier work reported 90 million to 120 million unique TCR beta sequences from about 180 million T cells. General study results and limits: Reported performance of the classifier showed diagnosis of cytomegalovirus status with high specificity and sensitivity. V segments that were indistinguishable, TRBV6-2 and TRBV6-3 among them, were omitted from analysis.

A word on this clone: Its antigen is not known.

This CDR3 is 15 amino acids long. The V end was cut by 6 bases, the J end by 2 bases, with 15 bases between. From germline, CDR1 is SNHLY and CDR2 FYNNEI. Use of 60 Vbeta and 13 Jbeta primers characterized the PCR. TCRdb's table, derived via immunoSEQ multiplex PCR, lists solely in-frame clones and lacks some. The repertoire holds about 140,000 clones, approximately 82% seen once, with about 1.4% in the top ten. At collection, donors were nominally healthy, but unrecorded immune exposures were probable. The chain carries TRBV2 and TRBJ2-3; the D gene is possibly TRBD1 (7 bases). The receptor was derived from a man aged 30 to 45 in good health and CMV-seropositive. Source material: PBMCs. CDR3 DNA: TGTGCCAGCAGACGACAGGGAGGCGACACAGATACGCAGTATTTT. Amino acids: CASRRQGGDTDTQYF. Combining the CDR3 with reference TRBV2 and TRBJ2-3 gives the whole variable domain EPEVTQTPSHQVTQMGQEVILRCVPISNHLYFYWYRQILGQKVEFLVSFYNNEISEKSEIFDDQFSVERPDGSNFTLKIRSTKLEDSAMYFCASRRQGGDTDTQYFGPGTRLTVL.